This T cell receptor (beta chain) was sequenced for a study of CD8 T cells in Susac syndrome (dated by TCRdb to between 2017 and 2020). For the study in its entirety: The study used repertoire sequencing to test whether antigen drove CD8+ T cell activation and differentiation in Susac syndrome. The clonality of the CD8+ T cell repertoire was compared across about a dozen healthy donors, about 14 Susac syndrome patients and around 16 multiple sclerosis patients. Study-wide findings and limitations: The number of individuals in the TCR sequencing and HLA analysis was recognized as being relatively small.

Peripheral blood CD8+ and CD4+ T cells from healthy donors, Susac syndrome patients and multiple sclerosis patients were profiled using high-throughput TCR beta sequencing. Healthy donors were included as age- and sex-matched controls. Bulk CD8+ and CD4+ T cells were purified by magnetic negative isolation, whereas CD8+ TEMRA cells were enriched by FACS. Blood was drawn into EDTA tubes, processed within 24 hours, and PBMCs were isolated by density gradient centrifugation. PBMCs intended for TCR sequencing were cryopreserved in liquid nitrogen and thawed later in a water bath at 37 degrees C. A purity of at least 90% was achieved for sorted or isolated CD4+, CD8+ and CD8+ TEMRA cells. Note on this clonotype: Its antigen has not been determined. Qualities for individual bases were not recorded, and no much larger clone is one base off.

For CDR1 and CDR2, the germline V gene lists MDHEN and SYDVKM. Its CDR3 holds 14 amino acids, cysteine through phenylalanine. The CDR3 DNA has 42 bases and is translated from base 1. Deletion took 8 bases off V and 0 bases off J, with a span of 11 bases between the germline ends. RNA was extracted using the RNeasy kit, and roughly 0.45 to 1 ug of the RNA was reverse transcribed with random hexamers. The immunoSEQ multiplex PCR assay, which covers 54 Vbeta and 13 Jbeta segments, was used to amplify TCR beta CDR3 regions. PCR amplification bias was corrected using a synthetic template baseline for primer optimization and computational correction. The study's own analysis went as follows. Reads were annotated to V, D and J genes according to IMGT and were analyzed with immunoSEQ Analyzer, with only productive sequences retained. To calculate clonality, Shannon entropy was normalized by log2 of the number of productive unique sequences and then subtracted from one. For each patient and control, public and private clones were evaluated among the 100 most prevalent clones. Clones were defined as Susac-specific if absent from the healthy and MS cohorts, from more than 900 published viral clones and from other ImmuneACCESS disease sequences. TCRdb reran the public reads through fastp at Q25 and MiXCR, keeping productive beta chains. Every CDR3 protein is listed once, alongside the most common genes and DNA of its rows. These V and J calls derive from TCRdb rather than the authors' analysis. The sample has 53,000 or so distinct CDR3 sequences on record, 93% of them singletons. The top ten constitute almost 0.55% of the sample.

This clonotype was sampled from a human donor in good health. Sequenced input: CD8+ T cells from PBMCs. Recombination connected TRBV28 to TRBJ2-1; the D segment could be TRBD2, given 6 matching bases. CDR3 region: CASGDLHSYNEQFF. DNA sequence: TGTGCCAGCGGGGACTTGCACTCCTACAATGAGCAGTTCTTC.